Below, 19 T cell receptor beta chains from the same sample are listed, as sequenced in a study of control samples from healthy donors and cancer patients. Repertoires were generated with immunoSEQ multiplex PCR, while TCRdb's copy carries only in-frame clones and drops some. The sample holds some 190,000 clones, about 90% seen once. The sample was blood. Receptors originate from a man aged 25-40 years in good health.

This clone was counted between two and nine times. This chain connects TRBV4-1 to TRBJ2-7, with a possible D match to TRBD1 (6 bases). Trimming took off 0 bases at V and 4 bases at J, with 25 bases between the two ends. Germline CDR1 and CDR2: MGHRA and YSYEKL. There are 19 residues in the CDR3. The CDR3 DNA follows: TGCGCCAGCAGCCAAGATGCCCCCCGGCAGGGGCCAACCTTGTACGAGCAGTACTTC. It specifies CASSQDAPRQGPTLYEQYF.

The chain links TRBV27 to TRBJ1-2; 8 positions agree with TRBD1. Trimming removed 0 bases from V and 6 bases from J; junction bases left unmatched: 6. Germline CDR1 reads MNHEY; CDR2 reads SMNVEV (reference sequence). The CDR3 totals 15 residues. CDR3 coding DNA: TGTGCCAGCAGTTTATCGATGGCAGGGGGCGATGGCTACACCTTC. As protein: CASSLSMAGGDGYTF.

V gene TRBV18 combines with J gene TRBJ1-1; TRBD1 matches at 11 bases. The V segment lost 1 base and the J segment 6 bases; nucleotides outside the gene matches: 1. Germline V lookup: CDR1 KGHSH, CDR2 LQKENI. The CDR3 covers 14 residues. The CDR3 here is CASSPRTGGSEAFF. CDR3 nucleotides: TGTGCCAGCTCACCACGGACAGGGGGCTCTGAAGCTTTCTTT.

This clone was detected only once. The chain links TRBV7-9 to TRBJ2-1; D remains unclear. V was shortened by 6 bases and J by 9 bases, with 6 bases between the two germline ends. The CDR3 is made up of 10 amino acids. Germline CDR1 reads SEHNR; CDR2 reads FQNEAQ (reference sequence). CDR3 nucleotide sequence: TGTGCCAGCAGTTTCGGTGAGCAGTTCTTC. Protein sequence: CASSFGEQFF.

The chain combines TRBV2 with TRBJ1-6; no firm D call. This CDR3 is built from 14 residues. Germline V gene sequence: CDR1 SNHLY, CDR2 FYNNEI. Trimming took 6 bases from V and 5 from J, leaving 11 bases between them. CDR3 sequence reads: CASRPGVHNSPLHF. The CDR3 DNA is TGTGCCAGCAGACCGGGAGTTCATAATTCACCCCTCCACTTT.

The V call is TRBV19, the J call TRBJ1-5; D remains ambiguous. V lost 1 base and J lost 2, with 12 bases in between. This CDR3 region has 16 residues. CDR1 LNHDA and CDR2 SQIVND come from the germline V gene (reference sequence). CDR3 amino acids: CASSIASPGGNQPQHF. The CDR3 nucleotides are TGTGCCAGTAGTATAGCTAGCCCAGGCGGCAATCAGCCCCAGCATTTT.

The chain combines TRBV6-1 with TRBJ1-1, with 9 nucleotides matching TRBD1. This CDR3 region has 15 residues. Trimming took 3 bases from V and 1 from J; bases not matched to a gene: 3. Germline V gene sequence: CDR1 MNHNS, CDR2 SASEGT. This CDR3 reads CASSDKGQGNTEAFF. The CDR3 nucleotides are TGTGCCAGCAGTGATAAGGGACAGGGGAACACTGAAGCTTTCTTT.

The chain links TRBV9 to TRBJ2-7, with D hard to call. The germline V and J ends were trimmed by 3 bases and 0 bases, with 13 bases remaining between them. Germline lookup yields CDR1 SGDLS and CDR2 YYNGEE. This CDR3 is built from 15 residues. As DNA, the CDR3 is TGTGCCAGCAGCGAAGGCCTGCTCTCCTCCTACGAGCAGTACTTC. This gives the protein CASSEGLLSSYEQYF.

The gene calls are TRBV24-1 and TRBJ2-1, with TRBD1 identical over 11 bases. The CDR3 extends over 15 amino acids. CDR1 is KGHDR and CDR2 is SFDVKD in the germline V gene. V was pared by 3 bases and J by 12 bases, with 9 bases of the junction left unmatched. CDR3 sequence: CATSDEGTGGNRQFF. The CDR3 coding sequence is TGTGCCACCAGTGATGAAGGGACAGGGGGTAATCGGCAGTTCTTC.

The chain is built from TRBV6-5 and TRBJ1-1; D possibly corresponds to TRBD1 (6 bases). The length of the CDR3 is 15 residues. The germline gives CDR1 MNHEY, CDR2 SVGAGI. V lost 7 bases, J lost 4 bases, and 19 bases lay in between. This chain's CDR3 is CASTGGGSRTTEAFF. The CDR3 bases are TGTGCCAGCACCGGAGGGGGGTCGAGAACCACTGAAGCTTTCTTT.

This rearrangement joins TRBV10-1 to TRBJ2-7; D possibly corresponds to TRBD2 (5 bases). Germline CDR1 and CDR2: WNHNN and SYGVQD (reference sequence). V was pared by 3 bases and J by 1 base, with 13 bases between. CDR3 size: 15 residues. The CDR3 reads CASSDRRGSSYEQYF. DNA for the CDR3: TGCGCCAGCAGTGATCGCCGGGGTTCATCCTACGAGCAGTACTTC.

J is TRBJ1-5 and V is TRBV2; no firm D call. Trimming removed 5 bases at V and 4 bases at J, with 15 bases between. Per germline, CDR1 SNHLY and CDR2 FYNNEI. The CDR3 is made up of 15 amino acids. CDR3 nucleotides: TGTGCCAGCAGTCGGGGAGATGTTTTTAATCAGCCCCAGCATTTT. This encodes CASSRGDVFNQPQHF.

This sequence joins TRBV21-1 and TRBJ1-2. TRBV21-1 is a known pseudogene. The CDR3 length is 17 residues. DNA of the CDR3: TGTGCCAGCAGCAAATTCCCGATGAGTATTTGGGGCTATGGCTACACCTTC. Its protein product is CASSKFPMSIWGYGYTF.

The sample holds a few counts of this clone. The chain links TRBV5-6 to TRBJ2-2; D gene ambiguous. Trimming took off 4 bases at V and 6 bases at J, with 10 bases between the two ends. This CDR3 comprises 13 residues. The germline CDR1 and CDR2 sequences are SGHDT and YYEEEE. The CDR3 here is CASSDSRAGELFF. CDR3 in DNA: TGTGCCAGCAGCGATAGTCGGGCCGGGGAGCTGTTTTTT.

This clone was picked up a small number of times. V is TRBV7-9 and J is TRBJ1-2; tentative D call: TRBD1 (6 bases). The germline V gene encodes CDR1 SEHNR and CDR2 FQNEAQ (reference sequence). V lost 1 base and J 10 bases, leaving 16 bases between the germline ends. The CDR3 loop spans 14 amino acids. CDR3: CASSLDGGAFAYTF. The CDR3 DNA is TGTGCCAGCAGCTTAGATGGGGGGGCATTTGCCTACACCTTC.

In its sample, this clone was seen once. The chain links TRBV2 to TRBJ1-5; the D gene is possibly TRBD1 (5 bases). The length of the CDR3 is 14 residues. The V and J ends lost 3 bases and 3 bases respectively, with 9 bases between them. Germline V gene data show CDR1 as SNHLY and CDR2 as FYNNEI. The CDR3 spells CASSDWTFNQPQHF. The CDR3 DNA is TGTGCCAGCAGTGACTGGACATTCAATCAGCCCCAGCATTTT. The full variable domain, its missing parts supplied by reference TRBV2 and TRBJ1-5, is EPEVTQTPSHQVTQMGQEVILRCVPISNHLYFYWYRQILGQKVEFLVSFYNNEISEKSEIFDDQFSVERPDGSNFTLKIRSTKLEDSAMYFCASSDWTFNQPQHFGDGTRLSIL.

The chain recombines TRBV6-2 or TRBV6-3 with TRBJ2-3; no firm D call. Germline values: CDR1 MNHEY, CDR2 SVGEGT. This CDR3 spans 15 amino acids. The V gene lost 2 bases and the J gene lost 1 base, with 10 bases spanning the gap. CDR3: CASSYGVAGTDTQYF. The CDR3 DNA reads TGTGCCAGCAGTTACGGGGTCGCGGGCACAGATACGCAGTATTTT.

In regard to this clone: Other DNA variants within this sample encode the same CDR3. The J gene is TRBJ1-2, the V gene TRBV7-9; no clear D gene. The CDR3 has 12 residues. With 1 base removed from V and 5 bases from J, the gap between germline ends came to 5 bases. Per the germline V gene, CDR1 is SEHNR and CDR2 is FQNEAQ (reference sequence). CDR3 in amino acids: CASSLEVYGYTF. CDR3 DNA sequence: TGTGCCAGCAGCTTAGAGGTTTATGGCTACACCTTC.

As DNA, the CDR3 is TGCAGTGCTAGTAGCTCCGGGGTTTCTTTGGGTGAGCAGTTCTTC. Translated, it gives CSASSSGVSLGEQFF. The chain uses TRBV20-1 and TRBJ2-1, with TRBD2 as a possible D gene (5 bases). The CDR3 runs 15 residues. V lost 3 bases, J lost 9 bases, and 21 bases lay in between. In germline, CDR1 is DFQATT, CDR2 SNEGSKA (reference sequence).